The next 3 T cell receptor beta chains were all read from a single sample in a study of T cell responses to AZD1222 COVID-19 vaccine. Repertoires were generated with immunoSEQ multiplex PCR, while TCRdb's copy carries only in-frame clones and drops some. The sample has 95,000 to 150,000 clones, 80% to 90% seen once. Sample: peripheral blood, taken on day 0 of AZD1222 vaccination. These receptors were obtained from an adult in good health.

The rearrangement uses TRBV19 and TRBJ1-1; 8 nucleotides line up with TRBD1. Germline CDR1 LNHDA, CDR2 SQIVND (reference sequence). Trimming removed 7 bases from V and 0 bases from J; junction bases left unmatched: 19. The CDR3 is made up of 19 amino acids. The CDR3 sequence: CASIRPGQAPPYMNTEAFF. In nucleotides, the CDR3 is TGTGCCAGTATAAGACCGGGACAGGCCCCCCCGTACATGAACACTGAAGCTTTCTTT.

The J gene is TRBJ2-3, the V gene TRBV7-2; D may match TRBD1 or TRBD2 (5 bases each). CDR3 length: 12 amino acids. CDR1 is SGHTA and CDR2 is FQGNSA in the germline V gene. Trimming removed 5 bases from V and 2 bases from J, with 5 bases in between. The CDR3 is CASSGTTDTQYF. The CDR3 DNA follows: TGTGCCAGCAGCGGGACCACAGATACGCAGTATTTT.

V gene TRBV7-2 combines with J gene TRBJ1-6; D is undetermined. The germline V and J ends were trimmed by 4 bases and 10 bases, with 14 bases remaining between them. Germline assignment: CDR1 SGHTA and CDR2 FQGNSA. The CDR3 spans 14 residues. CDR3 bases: TGTGCCAGCAGCTCCCTTTGGGGAGGATCACCCCTCCACTTT. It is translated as CASSSLWGGSPLHF.